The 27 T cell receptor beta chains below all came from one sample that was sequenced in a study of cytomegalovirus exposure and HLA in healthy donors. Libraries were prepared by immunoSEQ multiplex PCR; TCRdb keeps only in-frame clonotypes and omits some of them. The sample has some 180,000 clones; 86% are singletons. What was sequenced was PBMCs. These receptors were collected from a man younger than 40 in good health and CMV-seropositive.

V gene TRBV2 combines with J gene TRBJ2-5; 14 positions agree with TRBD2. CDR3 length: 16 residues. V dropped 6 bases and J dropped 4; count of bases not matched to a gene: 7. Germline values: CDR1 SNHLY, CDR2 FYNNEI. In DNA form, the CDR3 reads TGTGCCAGCAGCTCCGGGACTAGCGGGGGAGGAGAGACCCAGTACTTC. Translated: CASSSGTSGGGETQYF.

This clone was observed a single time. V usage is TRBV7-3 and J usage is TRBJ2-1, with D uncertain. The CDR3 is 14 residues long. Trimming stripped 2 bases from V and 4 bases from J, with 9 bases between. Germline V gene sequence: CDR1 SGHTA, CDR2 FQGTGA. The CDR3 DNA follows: TGTGCCAGCAGCTTACGGCCGGATTACAATGAGCAGTTCTTC. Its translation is CASSLRPDYNEQFF.

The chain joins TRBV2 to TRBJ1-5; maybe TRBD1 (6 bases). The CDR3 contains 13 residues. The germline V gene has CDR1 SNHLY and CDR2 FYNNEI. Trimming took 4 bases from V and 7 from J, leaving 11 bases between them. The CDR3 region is CASSVAGEQPQHF. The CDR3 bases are TGTGCCAGCAGTGTGGCAGGGGAACAGCCCCAGCATTTT.

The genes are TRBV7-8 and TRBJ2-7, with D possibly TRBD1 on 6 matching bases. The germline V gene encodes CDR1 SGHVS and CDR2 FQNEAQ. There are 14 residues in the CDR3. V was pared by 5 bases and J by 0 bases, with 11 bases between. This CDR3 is CASSLQDSSYEQYF. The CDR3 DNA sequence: TGTGCCAGCAGCCTCCAGGACAGCTCCTACGAGCAGTACTTC.

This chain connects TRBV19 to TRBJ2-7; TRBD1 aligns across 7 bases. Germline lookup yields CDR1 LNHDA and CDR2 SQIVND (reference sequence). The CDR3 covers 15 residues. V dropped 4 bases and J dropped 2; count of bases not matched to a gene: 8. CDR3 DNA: TGTGCCAGTAGTAATCCGGGACAGCCACCCTACGAGCAGTACTTC. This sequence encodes CASSNPGQPPYEQYF.

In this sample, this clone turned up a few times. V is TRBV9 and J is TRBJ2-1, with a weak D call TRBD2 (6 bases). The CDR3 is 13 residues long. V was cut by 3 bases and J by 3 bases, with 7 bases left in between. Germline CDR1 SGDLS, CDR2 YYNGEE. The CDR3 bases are TGTGCCAGCAGCGCCGGGAGCTACAATGAGCAGTTCTTC. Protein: CASSAGSYNEQFF.

CDR3 region: CASSLRTGANYGYTF. CDR3 bases: TGTGCCAGCAGTTTGAGAACAGGGGCCAACTATGGCTACACCTTC. This chain joins TRBV27 and TRBJ1-2; 7 bases are a match to TRBD1. After removal of 3 bases from V and 2 bases from J, the junction contained 6 bases not matched to a gene. Per germline, CDR1 MNHEY and CDR2 SMNVEV (reference sequence). This CDR3 has 15 amino acids.

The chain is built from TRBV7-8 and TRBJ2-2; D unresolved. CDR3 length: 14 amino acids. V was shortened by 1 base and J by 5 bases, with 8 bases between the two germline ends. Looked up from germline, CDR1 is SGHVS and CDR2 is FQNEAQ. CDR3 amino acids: CASSLEAGTGELFF. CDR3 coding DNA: TGTGCCAGCAGCTTAGAAGCTGGGACCGGGGAGCTGTTTTTT.

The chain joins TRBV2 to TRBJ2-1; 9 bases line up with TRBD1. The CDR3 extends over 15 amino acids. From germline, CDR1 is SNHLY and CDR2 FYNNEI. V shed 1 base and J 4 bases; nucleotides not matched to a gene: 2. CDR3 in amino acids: CASSEGGQGYNEQFF. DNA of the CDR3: TGTGCCAGCAGTGAAGGGGGACAGGGATACAATGAGCAGTTCTTC.

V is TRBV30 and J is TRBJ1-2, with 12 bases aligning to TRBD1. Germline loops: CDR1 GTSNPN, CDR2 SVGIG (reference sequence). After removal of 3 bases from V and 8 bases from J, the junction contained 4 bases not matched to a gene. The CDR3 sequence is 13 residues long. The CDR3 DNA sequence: TGTGCCTGGAGGGGACAGGGGGCGCAGGGCTACACCTTC. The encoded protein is CAWRGQGAQGYTF.

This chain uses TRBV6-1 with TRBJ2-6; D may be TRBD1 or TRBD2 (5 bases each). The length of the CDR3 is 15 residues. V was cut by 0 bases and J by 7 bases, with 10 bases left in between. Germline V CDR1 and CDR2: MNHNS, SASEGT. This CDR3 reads CASSEAGVGANVLTF. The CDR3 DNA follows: TGTGCCAGCAGTGAAGCGGGGGTAGGCGCCAACGTCCTGACTTTC.

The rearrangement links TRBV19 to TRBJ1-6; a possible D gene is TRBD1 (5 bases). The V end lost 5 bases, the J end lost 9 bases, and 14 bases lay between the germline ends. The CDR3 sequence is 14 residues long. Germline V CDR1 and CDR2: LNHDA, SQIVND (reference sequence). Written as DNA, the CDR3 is TGTGCCAGTAGTCCAGGGATGTTCTCTTCACCCCTCCACTTT. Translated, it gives CASSPGMFSSPLHF.

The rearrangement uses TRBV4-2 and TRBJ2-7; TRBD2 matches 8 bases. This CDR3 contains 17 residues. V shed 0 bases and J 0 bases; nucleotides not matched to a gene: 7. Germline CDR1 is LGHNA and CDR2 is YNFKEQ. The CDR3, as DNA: TGTGCCAGCAGCCAAGATCCAAGCGGGGGCTACTCCTACGAGCAGTACTTC. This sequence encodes CASSQDPSGGYSYEQYF.

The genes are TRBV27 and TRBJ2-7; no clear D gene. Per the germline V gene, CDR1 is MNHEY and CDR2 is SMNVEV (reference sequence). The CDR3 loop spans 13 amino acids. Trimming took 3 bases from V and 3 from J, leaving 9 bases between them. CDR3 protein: CASSFGKIYEQYF. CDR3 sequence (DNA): TGTGCCAGCAGTTTCGGCAAAATCTACGAGCAGTACTTC.

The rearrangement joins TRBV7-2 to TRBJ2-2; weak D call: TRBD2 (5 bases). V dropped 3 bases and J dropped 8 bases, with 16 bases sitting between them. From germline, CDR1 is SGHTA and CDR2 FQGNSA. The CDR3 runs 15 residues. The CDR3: CASSFGAPGRGELFF. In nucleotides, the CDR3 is TGTGCCAGCAGCTTCGGCGCCCCGGGGAGAGGGGAGCTGTTTTTT.

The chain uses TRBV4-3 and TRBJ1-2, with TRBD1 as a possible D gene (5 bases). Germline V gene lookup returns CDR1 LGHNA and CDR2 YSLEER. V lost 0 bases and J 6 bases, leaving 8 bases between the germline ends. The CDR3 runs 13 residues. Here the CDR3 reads CASSQDLGDGYTF. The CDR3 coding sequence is TGCGCCAGCAGCCAAGATTTAGGGGATGGCTACACCTTC.

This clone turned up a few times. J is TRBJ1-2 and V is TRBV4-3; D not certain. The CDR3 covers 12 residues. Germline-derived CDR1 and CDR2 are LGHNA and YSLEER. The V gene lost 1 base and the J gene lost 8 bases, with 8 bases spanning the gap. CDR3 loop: CASSQGSGGYTF. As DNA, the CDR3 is TGCGCCAGCAGCCAAGGGAGTGGAGGCTACACCTTC.

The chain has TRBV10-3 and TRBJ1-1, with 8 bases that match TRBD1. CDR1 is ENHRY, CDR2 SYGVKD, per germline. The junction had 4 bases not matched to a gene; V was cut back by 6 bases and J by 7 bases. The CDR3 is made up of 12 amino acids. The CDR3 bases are TGTGCCATCAGCCTGACAGGGGATGAAGCTTTCTTT. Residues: CAISLTGDEAFF.

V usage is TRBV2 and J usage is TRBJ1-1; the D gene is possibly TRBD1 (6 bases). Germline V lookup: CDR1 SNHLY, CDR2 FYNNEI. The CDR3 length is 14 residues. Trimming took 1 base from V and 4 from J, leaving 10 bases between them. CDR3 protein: CASSEDRVGTEAFF. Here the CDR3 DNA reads TGTGCCAGCAGTGAAGACAGGGTCGGCACTGAAGCTTTCTTT.

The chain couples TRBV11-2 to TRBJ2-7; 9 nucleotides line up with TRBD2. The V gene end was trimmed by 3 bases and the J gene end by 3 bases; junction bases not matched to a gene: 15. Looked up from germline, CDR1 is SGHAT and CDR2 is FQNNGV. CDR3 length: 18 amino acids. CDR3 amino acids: CASSFGVAGVTRDYEQYF. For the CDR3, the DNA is TGTGCCAGCAGCTTTGGGGTAGCGGGAGTCACCCGGGACTACGAGCAGTACTTC.

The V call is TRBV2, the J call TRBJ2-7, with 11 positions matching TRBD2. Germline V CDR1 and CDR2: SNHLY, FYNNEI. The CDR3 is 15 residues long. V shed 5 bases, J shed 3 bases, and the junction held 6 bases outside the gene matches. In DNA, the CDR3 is TGTGCCAGCAGTCCAATGACTAGCGGGGACTACGAGCAGTACTTC. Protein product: CASSPMTSGDYEQYF. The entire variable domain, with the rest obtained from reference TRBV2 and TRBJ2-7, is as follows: EPEVTQTPSHQVTQMGQEVILRCVPISNHLYFYWYRQILGQKVEFLVSFYNNEISEKSEIFDDQFSVERPDGSNFTLKIRSTKLEDSAMYFCASSPMTSGDYEQYFGPGTRLTVT.

CDR3 DNA sequence: TGTGCCAGCAGCTCGTTTAGGGGAGCAACTAATGAAAAACTGTTTTTT. Amino acids: CASSSFRGATNEKLFF. The chain has TRBV7-6 and TRBJ1-4; a weak D match, TRBD1 (5 bases). V was cut by 4 bases and J by 0 bases, with 12 bases left in between. The CDR3 spans 16 residues. In germline, CDR1 is SGHVS, CDR2 FNYEAQ.

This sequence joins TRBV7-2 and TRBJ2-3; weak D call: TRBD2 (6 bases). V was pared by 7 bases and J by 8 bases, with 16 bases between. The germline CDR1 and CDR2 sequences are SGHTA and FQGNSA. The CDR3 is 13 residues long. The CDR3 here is CASTFPTGATQYF. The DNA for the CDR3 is TGTGCCAGCACCTTTCCTACGGGAGCTACGCAGTATTTT. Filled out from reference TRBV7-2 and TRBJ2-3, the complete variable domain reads GAGVSQSPSNKVTEKGKDVELRCDPISGHTALYWYRQSLGQGLEFLIYFQGNSAPDKSGLPSDRFSAERTGGSVSTLTIQRTQQEDSAVYLCASTFPTGATQYFGPGTRLTVL.

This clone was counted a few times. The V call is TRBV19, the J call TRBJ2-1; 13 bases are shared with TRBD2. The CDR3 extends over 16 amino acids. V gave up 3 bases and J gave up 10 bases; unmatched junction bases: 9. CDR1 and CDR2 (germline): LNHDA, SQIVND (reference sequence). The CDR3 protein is CASSMTGTSGNREQFF. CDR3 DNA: TGTGCCAGTAGTATGACCGGGACTAGCGGGAATCGGGAGCAGTTCTTC.

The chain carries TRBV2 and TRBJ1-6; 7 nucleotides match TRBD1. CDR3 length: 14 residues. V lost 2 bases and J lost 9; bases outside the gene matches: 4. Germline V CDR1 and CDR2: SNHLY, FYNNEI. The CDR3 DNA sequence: TGTGCCAGCAGTGAAATCGGACAGGCTTCACCCCTCCACTTT. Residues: CASSEIGQASPLHF. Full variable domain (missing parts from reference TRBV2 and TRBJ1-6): EPEVTQTPSHQVTQMGQEVILRCVPISNHLYFYWYRQILGQKVEFLVSFYNNEISEKSEIFDDQFSVERPDGSNFTLKIRSTKLEDSAMYFCASSEIGQASPLHFGNGTRLTVT.

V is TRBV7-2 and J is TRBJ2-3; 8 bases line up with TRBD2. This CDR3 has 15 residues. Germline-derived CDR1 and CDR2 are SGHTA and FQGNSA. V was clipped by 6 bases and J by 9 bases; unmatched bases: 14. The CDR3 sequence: CASRSGGERGRTQYF. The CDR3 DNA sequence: TGTGCCAGCAGGTCCGGGGGGGAGCGGGGAAGGACGCAGTATTTT.

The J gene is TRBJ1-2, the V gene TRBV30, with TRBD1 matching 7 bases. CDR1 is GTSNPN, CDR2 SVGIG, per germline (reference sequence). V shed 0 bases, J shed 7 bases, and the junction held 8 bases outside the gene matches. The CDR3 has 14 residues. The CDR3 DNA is TGTGCCTGGAGTGTACCTGAGGGGGCGAGTGGCTACACCTTC. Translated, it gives CAWSVPEGASGYTF. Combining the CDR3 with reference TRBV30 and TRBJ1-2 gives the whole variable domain SQTIHQWPATLVQPVGSPLSLECTVEGTSNPNLYWYRQAAGRGLQLLFYSVGIGQISSEVPQNLSASRPQDRQFILSSKKLLLSDSGFYLCAWSVPEGASGYTFGSGTRLTVV.